Below are 17 T cell receptor beta chains sequenced from a single sample in a study of blood T cell repertoires in COVID-19. Generated by immunoSEQ multiplex PCR, the TCRdb table keeps only in-frame clones and is missing some. The sample comprises about 130,000 clones, roughly four fifths of which are singletons, and about 16% rests with the top ten. Source material: peripheral blood. The receptors derive from a woman aged 50 to 60 with acute or convalescent COVID-19.

The chain joins TRBV5-1 to TRBJ2-2, with TRBD1 matching 7 bases. The germline V gene encodes CDR1 SGHRS and CDR2 YFSETQ. V gave up 4 bases and J gave up 5 bases; unmatched junction bases: 5. This CDR3 is built from 14 residues. CDR3 bases: TGCGCCAGCAGCCCCGCGACAGGGACCGGGGAGCTGTTTTTT. This translates into CASSPATGTGELFF.

This chain joins TRBV2 and TRBJ2-2, with TRBD2 as a possible D gene (7 bases). The CDR3 has 19 amino acids. Germline V lookup: CDR1 SNHLY, CDR2 FYNNEI. The V and J ends lost 3 bases and 5 bases respectively, with 25 bases between them. DNA for the CDR3: TGTGCCAGCAGTGACGGTCGGGGGGCCCGGGGTTTGGGGACCGGGGAGCTGTTTTTT. It yields the protein CASSDGRGARGLGTGELFF. Combining the CDR3 with reference TRBV2 and TRBJ2-2 gives the whole variable domain EPEVTQTPSHQVTQMGQEVILRCVPISNHLYFYWYRQILGQKVEFLVSFYNNEISEKSEIFDDQFSVERPDGSNFTLKIRSTKLEDSAMYFCASSDGRGARGLGTGELFFGEGSRLTVL.

J is TRBJ1-2 and V is TRBV6-6; 8 bases map to TRBD1. The trim removed 5 bases at V and 1 base at J, leaving 15 bases unmatched. The CDR3 sequence is 18 residues long. CDR1 and CDR2 (germline): MNHNY, SVGAGI (reference sequence). The chain's CDR3 is CASSRPPGGGRFNYGYTF. CDR3 DNA sequence: TGTGCCAGCAGTCGCCCTCCAGGGGGCGGGCGCTTTAACTATGGCTACACCTTC.

The J gene is TRBJ2-3, the V gene TRBV4-2; 12 bases align to TRBD2. CDR3 length: 17 residues. V was pared by 2 bases and J by 5 bases, with 8 bases of the junction left unmatched. CDR1 LGHNA and CDR2 YNFKEQ come from the germline V gene. The CDR3 coding sequence is TGTGCCAGCAGCCAAACGGGCCGACTAGCGGGGGTAGATACGCAGTATTTT. This encodes CASSQTGRLAGVDTQYF.

This chain links TRBV5-6 with TRBJ1-1; possible D gene TRBD1, 6 bases. V was cut by 7 bases and J by 3 bases, with 19 bases left in between. The CDR3 is 15 amino acids. CDR1 SGHDT and CDR2 YYEEEE come from the germline V gene. The CDR3 reads CASRPGGGLHTEAFF. In nucleotides, the CDR3 is TGTGCCAGCCGACCGGGAGGGGGGCTGCACACTGAAGCTTTCTTT.

V is TRBV5-1 and J is TRBJ2-1; TRBD2 agrees at 12 bases. Germline V gene sequence: CDR1 SGHRS, CDR2 YFSETQ. V lost 6 bases and J lost 3; bases outside the gene matches: 4. CDR3 size: 15 residues. The CDR3 nucleotides are TGCGCCAGCACAACTAGCGGGGGGAGCTACAATGAGCAGTTCTTC. Protein product: CASTTSGGSYNEQFF.

This clone was counted only a few times. This chain uses TRBV27 with TRBJ1-1, with D perhaps TRBD1 (6 bases). V was cut by 2 bases and J by 1 base, with 14 bases left in between. CDR1 is MNHEY and CDR2 is SMNVEV in the germline V gene (reference sequence). There are 16 residues in the CDR3. CDR3: CASSLGRQGPNTEAFF. As DNA, the CDR3 is TGTGCCAGCAGTTTAGGTCGGCAGGGGCCGAACACTGAAGCTTTCTTT.

The J gene is TRBJ2-7, the V gene TRBV15; 8 bases are shared with TRBD1. The length of the CDR3 is 14 residues. Trimming at V came to 3 bases and at J to 4 bases, leaving 5 bases not matched to a gene. Looked up from germline, CDR1 is LNHNV and CDR2 is YYDKDF (reference sequence). The CDR3 spells CATSSSRGQYEQYF. CDR3 in DNA: TGTGCCACCAGCAGTTCCAGGGGGCAGTACGAGCAGTACTTC.

The rearrangement joins TRBV27 to TRBJ1-1; 7 positions agree with TRBD1. With 2 bases clipped from V and 4 bases from J, the junction kept 4 bases outside the gene matches. The CDR3 is 14 amino acids. The germline V gene encodes CDR1 MNHEY and CDR2 SMNVEV (reference sequence). The CDR3 loop is CASSLRGHSTEAFF. In nucleotides, the CDR3 is TGTGCCAGCAGTTTAAGGGGGCACAGCACTGAAGCTTTCTTT.

This clone has just a few counts. The CDR3 reads CASSTQGGGAGNTIYF. For the CDR3, the DNA is TGTGCCAGTAGTACTCAGGGCGGTGGAGCTGGAAACACCATATATTTT. J is TRBJ1-3 and V is TRBV19, with D possibly matching TRBD1 (5 bases). The germline CDR1 and CDR2 sequences are LNHDA and SQIVND (reference sequence). The CDR3 is made up of 16 amino acids. The germline V and J ends were trimmed by 4 bases and 2 bases, with 15 bases remaining between them.

The genes are TRBV5-1 and TRBJ2-7; 9 bases agree with TRBD1. From germline, CDR1 is SGHRS and CDR2 YFSETQ. The CDR3 is made up of 14 amino acids. The V gene end was trimmed by 4 bases and the J gene end by 4 bases; junction bases not matched to a gene: 6. The CDR3: CASSVSGTGYEQYF. The CDR3 bases are TGCGCCAGCAGCGTATCCGGGACAGGGTACGAGCAGTACTTC.

CDR3 sequence reads: CASSAGGDYEQYF. The CDR3 bases are TGTGCCAGCAGCGCCGGGGGGGACTACGAGCAGTACTTC. This chain connects TRBV7-8 to TRBJ2-7, with 8 bases identical to TRBD2. V lost 5 bases, J lost 3 bases, and 3 bases stayed unmatched. Germline V gives CDR1 SGHVS, CDR2 FQNEAQ. The CDR3 totals 13 residues.

The CDR3 DNA reads TGTGCCAGCAGCTCAGGAACAGGGGGATACTATGGCTACACCTTC. It encodes CASSSGTGGYYGYTF. The chain uses TRBV5-4 and TRBJ1-2, with 8 nucleotides matching TRBD1. The CDR3 contains 15 residues. V shed 3 bases and J 3 bases; nucleotides not matched to a gene: 7. The germline gives CDR1 SGHNT, CDR2 YYREEE (reference sequence).

CDR3 nucleotides: TGTGCCAGCAGCACGAGCGGGGGTAGAAACACCGGGGAGCTGTTTTTT. Amino acids: CASSTSGGRNTGELFF. V gene TRBV5-8 combines with J gene TRBJ2-2, with 8 bases lining up with TRBD2. Germline V gene lookup returns CDR1 SGHTS and CDR2 YDEGEE. This CDR3 has 16 amino acids. V lost 4 bases, J lost 2 bases, and 7 bases stayed unmatched.

The chain is built from TRBV12-3 or TRBV12-4 and TRBJ1-1; D might be TRBD1 (6 bases). The V and J ends lost 5 bases and 6 bases respectively, with 10 bases between them. This CDR3 spans 12 amino acids. In DNA form, the CDR3 reads TGTGCCAGCAGTAGAGGACAGTCTGAAGCTTTCTTT. Translated: CASSRGQSEAFF.

This clone is a singleton in its sample. V gene TRBV9 combines with J gene TRBJ2-7; 7 nucleotides agree with TRBD2. The CDR3 covers 15 residues. Germline CDR1 is SGDLS and CDR2 is YYNGEE. V lost 0 bases and J lost 2; bases outside the gene matches: 5. The CDR3 loop reads CASSVEGLGPYEQYF. The DNA of the CDR3 is TGTGCCAGCAGCGTAGAAGGACTAGGCCCCTACGAGCAGTACTTC.

The V call is TRBV19, the J call TRBJ2-1; 8 bases are shared with TRBD1. The V segment lost 7 bases and the J segment 0 bases; nucleotides outside the gene matches: 5. Germline values: CDR1 LNHDA, CDR2 SQIVND (reference sequence). The CDR3 spans 15 residues. CDR3 sequence: CASIRTGSSYNEQFF. The CDR3 nucleotides read TGTGCCAGTATCCGGACAGGGAGCTCCTACAATGAGCAGTTCTTC.